This T cell receptor beta chain comes out of a study of cytomegalovirus exposure and HLA in healthy donors. Study in general: In a previous analysis, nearly 120 million unique TCR beta sequences were found from 150 million to 200 million T cells.

CDR1 and CDR2 from the germline V gene are MNHEY and SVGAGI. The CDR3 length is 14 residues. The germline V and J ends were trimmed by 7 bases and 1 base, with 14 bases remaining between them. The PCR had 60 Vbeta and 13 Jbeta primers. Original handling: In a later analysis, roughly 10 million of tens of millions of unique beta chains occurred in at least two donors. The assay was immunoSEQ multiplex PCR, and TCRdb's table has in-frame clones only and misses some. V and J calls plus clone size are reproduced from that table; the DNA served to infer D and trimming. The table shows approximately 110,000 clones, with 79% occurring only once.

The chain links TRBV6-5 to TRBJ2-7; possibly TRBD1 for D (5 bases). This TCR was sampled from a middle-aged woman in good health and CMV-seronegative. The sequenced sample consisted of PBMCs. CDR3 region: CASKENRLSYEQYF. The CDR3 DNA is TGTGCCAGCAAGGAGAACAGGCTTTCCTACGAGCAGTACTTC.